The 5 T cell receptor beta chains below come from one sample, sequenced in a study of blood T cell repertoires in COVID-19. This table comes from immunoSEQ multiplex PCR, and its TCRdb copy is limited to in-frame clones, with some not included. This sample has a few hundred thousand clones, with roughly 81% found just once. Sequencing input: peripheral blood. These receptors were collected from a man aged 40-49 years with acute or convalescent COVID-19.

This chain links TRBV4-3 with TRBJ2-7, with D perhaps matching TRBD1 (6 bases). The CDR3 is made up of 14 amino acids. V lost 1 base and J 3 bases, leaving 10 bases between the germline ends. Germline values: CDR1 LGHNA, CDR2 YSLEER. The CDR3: CASSQGQGLYEQYF. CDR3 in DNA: TGCGCCAGCAGCCAAGGTCAGGGGCTCTACGAGCAGTACTTC.

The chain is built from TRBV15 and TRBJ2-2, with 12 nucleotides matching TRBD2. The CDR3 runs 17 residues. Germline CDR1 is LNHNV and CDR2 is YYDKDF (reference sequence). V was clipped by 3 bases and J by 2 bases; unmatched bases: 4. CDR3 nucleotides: TGTGCCACCAGCAGTGAACTAGCGGGGGGAAACACCGGGGAGCTGTTTTTT. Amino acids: CATSSELAGGNTGELFF.

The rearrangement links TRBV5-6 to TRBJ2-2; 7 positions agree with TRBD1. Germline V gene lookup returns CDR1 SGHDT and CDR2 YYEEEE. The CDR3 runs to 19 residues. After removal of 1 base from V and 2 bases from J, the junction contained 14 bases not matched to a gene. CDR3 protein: CASSLFLGTTGINTGELFF. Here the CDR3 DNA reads TGTGCCAGCAGCTTGTTCTTGGGGACGACAGGGATTAACACCGGGGAGCTGTTTTTT.

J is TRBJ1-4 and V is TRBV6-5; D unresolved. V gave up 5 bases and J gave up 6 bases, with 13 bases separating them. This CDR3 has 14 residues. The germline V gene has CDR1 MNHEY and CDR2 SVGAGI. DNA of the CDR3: TGTGCCAGCAGTCGACGTACGAGCGATGAAAAACTGTTTTTT. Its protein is CASSRRTSDEKLFF.

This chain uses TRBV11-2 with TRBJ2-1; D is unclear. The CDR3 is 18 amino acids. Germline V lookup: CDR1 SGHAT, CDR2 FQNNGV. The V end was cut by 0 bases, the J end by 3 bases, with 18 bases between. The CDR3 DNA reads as TGTGCCAGCAGCTTAGATCCGTTGGTACAGAGTATCTACAATGAGCAGTTCTTC. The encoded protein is CASSLDPLVQSIYNEQFF.